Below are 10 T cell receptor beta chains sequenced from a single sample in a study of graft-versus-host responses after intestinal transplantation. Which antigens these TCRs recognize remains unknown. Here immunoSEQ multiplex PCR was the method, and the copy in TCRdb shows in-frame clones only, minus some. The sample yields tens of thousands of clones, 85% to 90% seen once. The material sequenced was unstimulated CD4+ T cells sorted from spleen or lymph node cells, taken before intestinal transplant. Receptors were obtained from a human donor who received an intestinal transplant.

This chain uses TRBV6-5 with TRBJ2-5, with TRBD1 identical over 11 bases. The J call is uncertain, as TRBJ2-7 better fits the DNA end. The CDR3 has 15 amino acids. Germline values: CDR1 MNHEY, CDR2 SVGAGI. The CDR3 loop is CASSMTGTGGHEQYF. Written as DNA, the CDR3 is TGTGCCAGCAGTATGACCGGGACAGGGGGACACGAGCAGTACTTC.

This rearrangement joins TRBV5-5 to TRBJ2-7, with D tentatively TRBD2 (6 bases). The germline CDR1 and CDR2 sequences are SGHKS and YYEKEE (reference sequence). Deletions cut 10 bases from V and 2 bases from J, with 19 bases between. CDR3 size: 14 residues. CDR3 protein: CASQTSTLTYEQYF. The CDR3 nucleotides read TGTGCCTCCCAAACTAGCACCCTCACCTACGAGCAGTACTTC.

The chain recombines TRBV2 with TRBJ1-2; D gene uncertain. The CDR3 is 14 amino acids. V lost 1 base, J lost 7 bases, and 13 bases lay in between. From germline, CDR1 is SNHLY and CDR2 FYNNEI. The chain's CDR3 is CASSEGAGLGGYTF. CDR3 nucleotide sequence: TGTGCCAGCAGTGAAGGGGCGGGGTTGGGTGGCTACACCTTC. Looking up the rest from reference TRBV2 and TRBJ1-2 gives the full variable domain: EPEVTQTPSHQVTQMGQEVILRCVPISNHLYFYWYRQILGQKVEFLVSFYNNEISEKSEIFDDQFSVERPDGSNFTLKIRSTKLEDSAMYFCASSEGAGLGGYTFGSGTRLTVV.

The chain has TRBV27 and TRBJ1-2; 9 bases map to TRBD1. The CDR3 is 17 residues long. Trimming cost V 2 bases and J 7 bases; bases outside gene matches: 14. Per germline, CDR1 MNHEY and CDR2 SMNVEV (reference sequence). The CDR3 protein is CASSLRGQGGGPLGYTF. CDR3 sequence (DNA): TGTGCCAGCAGTTTAAGGGGACAGGGCGGGGGACCTCTTGGCTACACCTTC.

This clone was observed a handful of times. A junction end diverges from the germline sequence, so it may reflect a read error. In DNA, the CDR3 is TGTGCCAGCTCCCCACTGCGAGGGTCACCCCTCCACTTT. It codes for CASSPLRGSPLHF. V usage is TRBV18 and J usage is TRBJ1-6; D unresolved. The CDR3 has 13 residues. Germline CDR1 reads KGHSH; CDR2 reads LQKENI.

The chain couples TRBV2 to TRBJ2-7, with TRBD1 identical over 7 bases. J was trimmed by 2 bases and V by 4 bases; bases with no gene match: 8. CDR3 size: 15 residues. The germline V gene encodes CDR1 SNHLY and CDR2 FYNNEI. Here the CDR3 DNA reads TGTGCCAGCAGTGTAGGGCAGGGGGTCACCTACGAGCAGTACTTC. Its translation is CASSVGQGVTYEQYF.

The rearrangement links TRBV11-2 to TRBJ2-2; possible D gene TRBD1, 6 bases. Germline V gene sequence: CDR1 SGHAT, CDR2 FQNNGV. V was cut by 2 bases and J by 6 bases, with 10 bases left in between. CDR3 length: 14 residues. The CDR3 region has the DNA TGTGCCAGCAGCTTAAATCAGGGGTCCGGGGAGCTGTTTTTT. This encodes CASSLNQGSGELFF.

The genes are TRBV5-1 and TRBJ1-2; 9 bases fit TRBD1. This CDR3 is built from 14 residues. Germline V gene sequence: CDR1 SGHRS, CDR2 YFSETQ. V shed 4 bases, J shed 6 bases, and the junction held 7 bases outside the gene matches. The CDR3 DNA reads TGCGCCAGCAGCACCACAGGGGGCACGGATGGCTACACCTTC. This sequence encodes CASSTTGGTDGYTF.

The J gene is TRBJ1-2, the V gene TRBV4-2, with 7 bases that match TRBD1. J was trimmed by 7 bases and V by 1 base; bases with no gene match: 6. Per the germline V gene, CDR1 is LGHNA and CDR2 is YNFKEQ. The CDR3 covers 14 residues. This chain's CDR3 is CASSQGGQLGGYTF. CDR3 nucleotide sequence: TGTGCCAGCAGCCAAGGGGGACAGTTAGGTGGCTACACCTTC.

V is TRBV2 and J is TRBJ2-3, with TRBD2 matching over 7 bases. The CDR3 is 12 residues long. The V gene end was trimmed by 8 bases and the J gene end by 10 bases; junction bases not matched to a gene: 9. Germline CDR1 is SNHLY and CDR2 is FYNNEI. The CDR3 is CASSDLGGAQYF. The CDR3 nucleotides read TGTGCCAGCTCGGACCTGGGGGGGGCGCAGTATTTT. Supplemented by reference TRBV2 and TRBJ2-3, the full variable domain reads EPEVTQTPSHQVTQMGQEVILRCVPISNHLYFYWYRQILGQKVEFLVSFYNNEISEKSEIFDDQFSVERPDGSNFTLKIRSTKLEDSAMYFCASSDLGGAQYFGPGTRLTVL.